This TCR beta chain was captured in a study of blood T cell repertoires in COVID-19. Study as a whole: Researchers got acute and convalescent COVID-19 samples from the United States, Italy and Spain. T cells, B-cell-depleted T cells, or PBMCs supplied cDNA or gDNA.

CDR1 is ENHRY and CDR2 is SYGVKD in the germline V gene. The CDR3 contains 14 residues. With V trimmed by 6 bases and J by 2 bases, 7 bases remained unmatched. Comments on this clone: Other DNA variants within this sample encode the same CDR3.

Authors' methods: Reference gene primer amplification gave estimated nucleated cell counts. TCRdb's copy holds only in-frame clones and misses some; the assay was immunoSEQ multiplex PCR. V and J calls and clone size come straight from that table; D and trimming were deduced from the DNA. The sample contains 80,000 to 100,000 clones, roughly 84% of which appear only once. The receptor comes from a woman between 55 and 75 years old in a cohort sampled during active or convalescent COVID-19. The chain uses TRBV10-3 and TRBJ2-7; TRBD1 aligns across 7 bases. The specimen sequenced was peripheral blood. The CDR3 DNA follows: TGTGCCATCAGCGATGGGACAGCTACCTACGAGCAGTACTTC. Protein: CAISDGTATYEQYF.